Sequencing of this TCR beta chain was carried out in a study of metastatic and nonmetastatic thyroid tumors. Study as a whole: Comparative analysis of repertoires was undertaken across blood and tumor or nodule tissue obtained from malignant and benign thyroid patients.

This CDR3 comprises 15 residues. The ends lost 2 bases at V and 2 bases at J; junction bases unmatched: 2. Germline loops: CDR1 MDHEN, CDR2 SYDVKM. TCRdb called clones again from the PCR reads with MiXCR. The sample yields 30,000 or so clones, around a fifth seen once. Thyroid surgery took place with no prior treatment in any patient. This clone was recorded many times. The sequence derives from a female donor with papillary thyroid cancer or a benign thyroid nodule (not recorded which). Some clones in this sample may be carry-over from other donors' samples. The rearrangement uses TRBV28 and TRBJ2-1, with 8 positions matching TRBD2. The sequencing input was blood. As DNA, the CDR3 is TGTGCCAGCAGTTTAGCGGGAGGAGCCTACAATGAGCAGTTCTTC. The encoded protein is CASSLAGGAYNEQFF.